Detailed here is one T cell receptor (beta chain). Its specificity is not known. Diagnosis relied on clinical symptoms, serum thyroxine and TRAb, thyroid ultrasound and orbital computed tomography. Amplification of TCR beta CDR3 regions was performed using RNA transcripts as template. Initially, a first-round RT-PCR of the TCR CDR3 employed the HTBI primer set. One entry per CDR3 protein, called by TCRdb with MiXCR from the multiplex PCR reads. The sample lists 650,000 to 800,000 distinct CDR3 sequences, less than 45% occurring once. V lost 10 bases, J lost 1 base, and 14 bases lay in between. This CDR3 contains 13 residues. The V gene's germline CDR1 is SEHNR and CDR2 FQNEAQ (reference sequence). This specimen comes from a study of T cells in Graves' hyperthyroidism and ophthalmopathy. Study-wide findings and caveats: Most clonotypes expanded in the thyroid (above 0.001) were also present in blood. The authors' 13 V-J model separated ophthalmopathy from stable hyperthyroidism.

The receptor was isolated from an adult man with Graves' disease, either hyperthyroidism or ophthalmopathy (not recorded which). The sample taken for sequencing was peripheral blood or thyroid tissue (not recorded which). The chain links TRBV7-9 to TRBJ2-7; D may be TRBD1 (5 bases). As DNA, the CDR3 is TGTGCCACCCTGCCGACAGAGTCCTACGAGCAGTACTTC. Amino acids: CATLPTESYEQYF.